A selection of T cell receptor beta chains follows, all from one sample in a study of post-analysis software for immune sequencing data. From the PCR reads, TCRdb called clonotypes with MiXCR, one entry per CDR3 protein. The sample gives 500,000 to 600,000 distinct CDR3 sequences, around 47% of which show up once; roughly 1.7% is in the top ten. Sequenced material: blood. These receptor sequences come from a girl aged 5 to 17 with multiple sclerosis. Each CDR3 is given with its conserved first and last residue. D genes are given only for firm matches. The listing skips clone size in some rows; elsewhere it reads once, few, many or a size class.

DNA,CDR3,length,V,J,D,size
TGTGCCAGCATCAAAGCGAGGGGGGAAGGCACTGAAGCTTTCTTT,CASIKARGEGTEAFF,15,TRBV6-5,TRBJ1-1,-,-
TGCGCCAGCAGCTCCGGACAGCCCTTATTCTACGAGCAGTACTTC,CASSSGQPLFYEQYF,15,TRBV5-1,TRBJ2-7,-,-
TGTGCCAGCAGTTCTATGGATACGCAGTATTTT,CASSSMDTQYF,11,TRBV12-3/TRBV12-4,TRBJ2-3,-,few
TGTGCCACCAGTAATTTCCGAGAGGGTCGAGAGACCCAGTACTTC,CATSNFREGRETQYF,15,TRBV24-1,TRBJ2-5,-,-
TGTGCCAGCAGTTTGGGCCTCGGGGGACCCGGGGACGAGCAGTACTTC,CASSLGLGGPGDEQYF,16,TRBV12-3/TRBV12-4,TRBJ2-7,-,few
TGTGCCAGCAGCTTAGGGGGGGAGATAAAAGCTTTCTTT,CASSLGGEIKAFF,13,TRBV7-9,TRBJ1-1,-,-
TGCAGTGCTGCCGGGACTACTAACACAGATACGCAGTATTTT,CSAAGTTNTDTQYF,14,TRBV20-1,TRBJ2-3,TRBD2,-
TGTGCCAGCAGACCGGGGGGCAGTTCGGCCTACGAGCAGTACTTC,CASRPGGSSAYEQYF,15,TRBV6-5,TRBJ2-7,-,-
TGTGCCAGCGGGACAGTAACCTACGAGCAGTACTTC,CASGTVTYEQYF,12,TRBV7-6,TRBJ2-7,TRBD1,few
TGCGCCAGCAGCCCCGGACAGGACACAGATACGCAGTATTTT,CASSPGQDTDTQYF,14,TRBV5-1,TRBJ2-3,TRBD1,few
TGCAGCGGCCAGGGGAATGAAAAACTGTTTTTT,CSGQGNEKLFF,11,TRBV29-1,TRBJ1-4,-,few
TGTGCCAGCAGCCTTACAGGGACAGGCCAGCCCCAGCATTTT,CASSLTGTGQPQHF,14,TRBV7-2,TRBJ1-5,TRBD1,-
TGTGCCATCAGCTCCACCGGGGAGCTGTTTTTT,CAISSTGELFF,11,TRBV10-3,TRBJ2-2,-,-
TGTGCCTGGACCCTAGGGCTGTCAGATACGCAGTATTTT,CAWTLGLSDTQYF,13,TRBV30,TRBJ2-3,-,-
TGTGCCAGCAGGTCCAGGGGCGGGTGGCCTGAAGCTTTCTTT,CASRSRGGWPEAFF,14,TRBV27,TRBJ1-1,-,-
TGTGCCAGCAGTCTTAATGGGGGATACTATGGCTACACCTTC,CASSLNGGYYGYTF,14,TRBV6-5,TRBJ1-2,-,few
TGTGCCAGCAGTTACGATTCGGCTAGCGGGGGGCTAGCTAGCACAGATACGCAGTATTTT,CASSYDSASGGLASTDTQYF,20,TRBV6-5,TRBJ2-3,TRBD2,-
TGCGCCAGCAGCCAAGCCTTAGGACTGTCCCAAGAGACCCAGTACTTC,CASSQALGLSQETQYF,16,TRBV4-1,TRBJ2-5,-,-
TGTGCCAGCGGTTCCCGGACGGCGGGCACAGATACGCAGTATTTT,CASGSRTAGTDTQYF,15,TRBV6-6,TRBJ2-3,-,-
TGTGCCATCAGTGAGTCTAGGGACTTCTACGAGCAGTACTTC,CAISESRDFYEQYF,14,TRBV10-3,TRBJ2-7,-,few
TGCGCCAGCAGCCCCGACGCACTAGCGGGAAAACTATACAATGAGCAGTTCTTC,CASSPDALAGKLYNEQFF,18,TRBV4-1,TRBJ2-1,TRBD2,-